The 12 T cell receptor beta chains below come from one sample, sequenced in a study of OX40 agonist ivuxolimab in advanced cancers. TCRdb's copy holds only in-frame clones and misses some; the assay was immunoSEQ multiplex PCR. The data hold 80,000 or so clones, with roughly four fifths observed a single time. Specimen: CD4+ or CD8+ T cells sorted from blood, collected in a trial of the OX40 agonist ivuxolimab. The receptors originated from an adult with an advanced solid tumor such as melanoma, head and neck, liver or kidney cancer.

The rearrangement joins TRBV11-3 to TRBJ2-3, with TRBD1 matching over 8 bases. The CDR3 loop spans 15 amino acids. CDR1 and CDR2 from the germline V gene are SGHNT and YENEEA. V shed 5 bases and J 4 bases; nucleotides not matched to a gene: 8. The CDR3 sequence is CASSPNRGSADTQYF. The CDR3 nucleotides are TGTGCCAGCAGCCCCAACAGGGGGAGCGCAGATACGCAGTATTTT.

The chain employs TRBV30 and TRBJ2-3; D possibly corresponds to TRBD2 (5 bases). The germline V gene encodes CDR1 GTSNPN and CDR2 SVGIG (reference sequence). The V and J ends lost 4 bases and 3 bases respectively, with 11 bases between them. The CDR3 sequence is 13 residues long. CDR3 coding DNA: TGTGCCTGGATGCTAGCTGGAACAGATACGCAGTATTTT. It codes for CAWMLAGTDTQYF.

V gene TRBV9 combines with J gene TRBJ1-2; no clear D gene. Germline CDR1 and CDR2: SGDLS and YYNGEE. The CDR3 is 12 residues long. The V and J ends lost 8 bases and 8 bases respectively, with 16 bases between them. Here the CDR3 DNA reads TGTGCCAGTTACAGCTTCTTAGGGGGCTACACCTTC. Its translation: CASYSFLGGYTF.

This rearrangement joins TRBV11-2 to TRBJ2-1; 9 bases line up with TRBD2. CDR3 size: 16 residues. The V gene's germline CDR1 is SGHAT and CDR2 FQNNGV. V lost 5 bases, J lost 5 bases, and 10 bases stayed unmatched. The CDR3 region is CASSQISGRGDNEQFF. CDR3 bases: TGTGCCAGCAGCCAAATTAGCGGGAGAGGTGACAATGAGCAGTTCTTC.

The rearrangement uses TRBV5-4 and TRBJ1-1; no clear D. CDR1 is SGHNT, CDR2 YYREEE, per germline (reference sequence). Trimming stripped 4 bases from V and 6 bases from J, with 16 bases between. The CDR3 is made up of 14 amino acids. The CDR3 loop is CASSGGLAPSEAFF. The CDR3 region has the DNA TGTGCCAGCAGCGGTGGGCTTGCCCCCTCTGAAGCTTTCTTT.

The CDR3: CASSTRDNYEQYF. The CDR3 region has the DNA TGTGCCAGCTCAACTCGGGACAACTACGAGCAGTACTTC. The chain has TRBV18 and TRBJ2-7; D is possibly TRBD1 (6 bases). The CDR3 totals 13 residues. Germline assignment: CDR1 KGHSH and CDR2 LQKENI. V lost 5 bases and J 3 bases, leaving 11 bases between the germline ends. Complete variable domain (other parts from reference TRBV18 and TRBJ2-7): NAGVMQNPRHLVRRRGQEARLRCSPMKGHSHVYWYRQLPEEGLKFMVYLQKENIIDESGMPKERFSAEFPKEGPSILRIQQVVRGDSAAYFCASSTRDNYEQYFGPGTRLTVT.

This chain connects TRBV12-5 to TRBJ1-5; 8 nucleotides line up with TRBD1. Germline V gene sequence: CDR1 LGHNT, CDR2 FRNRAP. V lost 2 bases to trimming and J lost 5 bases; unmatched junction nucleotides: 2. CDR3 length equals 14 residues. The CDR3 here is CASGLRQGYQPQHF. DNA of the CDR3: TGTGCTAGTGGTTTGAGACAGGGGTATCAGCCCCAGCATTTT.

V and J are TRBV5-1 and TRBJ1-6, with D possibly being TRBD1 (5 bases). CDR1 and CDR2 (germline): SGHRS, YFSETQ. The CDR3 contains 14 residues. V lost 1 base and J 10 bases, leaving 12 bases between the germline ends. The CDR3 DNA sequence: TGCGCCAGCAGCTTGAGGCAGGGCCGGTCACCCCTCCACTTT. Protein sequence: CASSLRQGRSPLHF.

In this sample, this clone turned up once. The rearrangement links TRBV9 to TRBJ2-7; D gene ambiguous. Per the germline V gene, CDR1 is SGDLS and CDR2 is YYNGEE. V dropped 3 bases and J dropped 4 bases, with 17 bases sitting between them. CDR3 length: 15 amino acids. DNA for the CDR3: TGTGCCAGCAGCGCAAACCAGTGGCCTGCGTACGAGCAGTACTTC. This encodes CASSANQWPAYEQYF.

CDR3 DNA sequence: TGTGCCAGTAGTATGGGACACGGGAGCTCCTACGAGCAGTACTTC. The encoded protein is CASSMGHGSSYEQYF. This sequence joins TRBV19 and TRBJ2-7; the D call may be TRBD1 or TRBD2 (6 bases each). Trimming left V 3 bases short and J 0 bases short, with 12 bases between. CDR1 and CDR2 (germline): LNHDA, SQIVND (reference sequence). The length of the CDR3 is 15 residues.

The V and J genes are TRBV5-6 and TRBJ2-1, with D possibly TRBD2 on 6 matching bases. Trimming cost V 4 bases and J 0 bases, with 11 bases left between them. The germline V gene encodes CDR1 SGHDT and CDR2 YYEEEE. The CDR3 runs 15 residues. In nucleotides, the CDR3 is TGTGCCAGCAGCGATGCGGGGAGCTCCTACAATGAGCAGTTCTTC. It translates to CASSDAGSSYNEQFF.

The gene calls are TRBV9 and TRBJ2-2; 7 bases align to TRBD2. J gave up 6 bases and V 0 bases, and 2 bases lay outside the gene matches. Germline V CDR1 and CDR2: SGDLS, YYNGEE. There are 14 residues in the CDR3. The CDR3 region has the DNA TGTGCCAGCAGCGTAGAAGGACTAGCCGGGGAGCTGTTTTTT. Amino acids: CASSVEGLAGELFF.